This passage covers 10 T cell receptor beta chains from one sample sequenced in a study of CD8 T cells in Susac syndrome (dated by TCRdb to about 2019). The library was made by the immunoSEQ multiplex PCR assay. RNA was extracted with the RNeasy kit and about 0.5 to 1 ug was reverse transcribed using random hexamers. In-frame beta chains were kept once TCRdb had trimmed the public reads at Q25 with fastp and called clones with MiXCR. Each CDR3 protein appears once, grouped with its most common genes and DNA. The sample yields over 150,000 distinct CDR3 sequences; 93% were counted once. The ten largest clones capture around 0.1% of the sample. Specimen: CD4+ T cells from PBMCs. The receptor source for this set is a human donor with multiple sclerosis.

The chain recombines TRBV20-1 with TRBJ1-1; TRBD1 agrees at 7 bases. This CDR3 spans 13 amino acids. The V and J ends lost 3 bases and 2 bases, in that order; junction bases with no gene match: 3. Germline lookup yields CDR1 DFQATT and CDR2 SNEGSKA (reference sequence). The CDR3 bases are TGCAGTGCTAGTGGGGACAGTAACACTGAAGCTTTCTTT. Translated, it gives CSASGDSNTEAFF.

V gene TRBV6-2 or TRBV6-3 combines with J gene TRBJ2-5; 9 nucleotides align to TRBD2. V lost 4 bases to trimming and J lost 3 bases; unmatched junction nucleotides: 6. The CDR3 contains 15 residues. The germline CDR1 and CDR2 sequences are MNHEY and SVGEGT. The CDR3, as DNA: TGTGCCAGCAGTTCGGGACTAGCAAGAAAAGAGACCCAGTACTTC. The encoded protein is CASSSGLARKETQYF.

The chain couples TRBV12-3 or TRBV12-4 to TRBJ2-2; D ambiguous. Between the trimmed V and J ends, which lost 1 base and 1 base, there was a span of 10 bases. This CDR3 spans 16 amino acids. For the CDR3, the DNA is TGTGCCAGCAGTTTAGGGGGTCTACAGAACACCGGGGAGCTGTTTTTT. This sequence encodes CASSLGGLQNTGELFF.

The CDR3 spells CASSLFTGNSNQPQHF. CDR3 coding DNA: TGTGCCAGCAGTTTATTCACCGGAAATAGCAATCAGCCCCAGCATTTT. The chain carries TRBV28 and TRBJ1-5; D gene unclear. Trimming removed 1 base at V and 0 bases at J, with 10 bases between. The CDR3 length is 16 residues. Looked up from germline, CDR1 is MDHEN and CDR2 is SYDVKM.

V gene TRBV28 combines with J gene TRBJ1-1, with TRBD1 identical over 8 bases. Germline V gives CDR1 MDHEN, CDR2 SYDVKM. V shed 6 bases, J shed 4 bases, and the junction held 7 bases outside the gene matches. This CDR3 is built from 14 residues. DNA of the CDR3: TGTGCCAGCAGGACAGGGGAACAGAGCACTGAAGCTTTCTTT. It codes for CASRTGEQSTEAFF.

The J gene is TRBJ2-7, the V gene TRBV7-2, with 7 bases matching TRBD1. CDR3 length: 13 residues. Germline V gives CDR1 SGHTA, CDR2 FQGNSA. V gave up 6 bases and J gave up 2 bases; unmatched junction bases: 4. In DNA form, the CDR3 reads TGTGCCAGCAGTTTTGACAGGGCCTACGAGCAGTACTTC. It codes for CASSFDRAYEQYF.

V gene TRBV12-3 or TRBV12-4 combines with J gene TRBJ1-2, with D possibly matching TRBD1 (6 bases). This CDR3 has 13 residues. V lost 7 bases, J lost 6 bases, and 15 bases lay in between. The DNA for the CDR3 is TGTGCCAGCATTCTCAGGGGAATAGATGGCTACACCTTC. Translation gives CASILRGIDGYTF.

This chain joins TRBV15 and TRBJ2-4; D may be TRBD1 (5 bases). V was trimmed by 0 bases and J by 9 bases, leaving 6 bases between them. The CDR3 is made up of 12 amino acids. CDR1 LNHNV and CDR2 YYDKDF come from the germline V gene (reference sequence). CDR3 region: CATSRDRAIQYF. The CDR3 DNA reads as TGTGCCACCAGCAGAGACAGGGCCATTCAGTACTTC.

This chain links TRBV14 with TRBJ1-2, with D unclear. Germline V gene lookup returns CDR1 SGHDN and CDR2 FVKESK. Trimming took off 4 bases at V and 4 bases at J, with 16 bases between the two ends. The CDR3 loop spans 15 amino acids. The CDR3, as DNA: TGTGCCAGCAGCCGCAGTTGGGCAGACTCCTATGGCTACACCTTC. This sequence encodes CASSRSWADSYGYTF.

This clonotype was seen a single time. V and J are TRBV3-1 and TRBJ1-6, with D unresolved. The CDR3 is 14 amino acids. The ends were cut back, 6 bases at V and 9 bases at J, with 15 bases in the middle. Germline V gene lookup returns CDR1 LGHDT and CDR2 YNNKEL (reference sequence). CDR3 sequence reads: CASSTFEGVSPLHF. The CDR3 DNA reads as TGTGCCAGCAGTACTTTTGAGGGCGTTTCACCCCTCCACTTT.